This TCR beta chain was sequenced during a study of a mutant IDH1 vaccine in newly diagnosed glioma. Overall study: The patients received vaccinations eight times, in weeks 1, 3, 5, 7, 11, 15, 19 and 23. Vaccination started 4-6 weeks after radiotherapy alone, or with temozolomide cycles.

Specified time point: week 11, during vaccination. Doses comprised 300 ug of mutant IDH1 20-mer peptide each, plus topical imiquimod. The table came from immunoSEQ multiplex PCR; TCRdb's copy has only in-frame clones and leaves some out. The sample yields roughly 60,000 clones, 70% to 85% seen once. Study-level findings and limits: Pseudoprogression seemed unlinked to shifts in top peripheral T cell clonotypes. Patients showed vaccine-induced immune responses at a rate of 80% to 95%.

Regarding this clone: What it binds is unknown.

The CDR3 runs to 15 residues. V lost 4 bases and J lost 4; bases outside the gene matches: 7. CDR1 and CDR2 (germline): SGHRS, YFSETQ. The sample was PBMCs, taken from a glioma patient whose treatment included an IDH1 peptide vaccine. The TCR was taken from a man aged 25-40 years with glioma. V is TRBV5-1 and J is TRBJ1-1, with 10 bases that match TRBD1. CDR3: CASSPGTGAGTEAFF. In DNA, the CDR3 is TGCGCCAGCAGCCCAGGGACAGGGGCGGGCACTGAAGCTTTCTTT.